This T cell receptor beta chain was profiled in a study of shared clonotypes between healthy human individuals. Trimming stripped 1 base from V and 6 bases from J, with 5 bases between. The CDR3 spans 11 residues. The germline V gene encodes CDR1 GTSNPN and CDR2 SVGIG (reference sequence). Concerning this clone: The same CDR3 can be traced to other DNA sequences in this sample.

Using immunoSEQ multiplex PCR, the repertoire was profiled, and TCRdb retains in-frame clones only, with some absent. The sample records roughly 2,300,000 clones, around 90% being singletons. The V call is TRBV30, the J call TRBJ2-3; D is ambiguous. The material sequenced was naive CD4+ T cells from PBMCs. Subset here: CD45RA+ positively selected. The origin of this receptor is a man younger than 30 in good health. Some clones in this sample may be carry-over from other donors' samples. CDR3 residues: CAWSAGDTQYF. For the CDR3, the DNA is TGTGCCTGGAGTGCGGGCGATACGCAGTATTTT.